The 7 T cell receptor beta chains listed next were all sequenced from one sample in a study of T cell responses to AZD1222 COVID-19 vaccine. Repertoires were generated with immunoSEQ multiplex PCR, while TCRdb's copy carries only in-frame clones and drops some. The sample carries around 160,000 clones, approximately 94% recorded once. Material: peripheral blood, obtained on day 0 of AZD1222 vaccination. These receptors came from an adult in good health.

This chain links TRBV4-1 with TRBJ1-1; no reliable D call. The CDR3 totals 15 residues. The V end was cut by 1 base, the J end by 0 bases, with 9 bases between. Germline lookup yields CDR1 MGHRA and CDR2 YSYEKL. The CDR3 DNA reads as TGCGCCAGCAGCCAAGGTCAACAGCTGAACACTGAAGCTTTCTTT. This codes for CASSQGQQLNTEAFF.

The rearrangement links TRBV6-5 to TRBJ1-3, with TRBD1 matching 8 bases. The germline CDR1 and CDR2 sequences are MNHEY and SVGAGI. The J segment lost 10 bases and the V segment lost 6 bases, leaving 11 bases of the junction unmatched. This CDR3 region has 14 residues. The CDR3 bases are TGTGCCAGCAGGGGGACAGGATCGGGAGGGACCATATATTTT. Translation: CASRGTGSGGTIYF.

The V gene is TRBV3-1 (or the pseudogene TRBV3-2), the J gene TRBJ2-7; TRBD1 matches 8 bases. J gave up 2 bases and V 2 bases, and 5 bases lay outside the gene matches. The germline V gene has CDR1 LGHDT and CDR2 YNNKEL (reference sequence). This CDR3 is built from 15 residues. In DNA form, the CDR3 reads TGTGCCAGCAGCCAAACTTTGACAGGGGCCTACGAGCAGTACTTC. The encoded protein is CASSQTLTGAYEQYF.

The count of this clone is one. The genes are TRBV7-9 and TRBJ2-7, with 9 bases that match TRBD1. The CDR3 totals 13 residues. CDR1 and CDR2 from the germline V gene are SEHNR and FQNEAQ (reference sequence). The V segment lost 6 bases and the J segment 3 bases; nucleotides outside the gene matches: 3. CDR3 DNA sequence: TGTGCCAGCAGTCGGGACAGGGTCTACGAGCAGTACTTC. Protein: CASSRDRVYEQYF.

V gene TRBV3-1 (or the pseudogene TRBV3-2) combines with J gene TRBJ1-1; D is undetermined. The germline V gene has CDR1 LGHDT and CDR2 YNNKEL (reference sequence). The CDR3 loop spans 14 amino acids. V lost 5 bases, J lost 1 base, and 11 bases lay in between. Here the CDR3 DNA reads TGTGCCAGCAGCGCCCCCACAGCGAACACTGAAGCTTTCTTT. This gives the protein CASSAPTANTEAFF.

The chain's CDR3 is CASSEQRGGYNEQFF. The CDR3 DNA reads as TGTGCCAGCAGTGAACAGCGGGGGGGTTACAATGAGCAGTTCTTC. The rearrangement joins TRBV2 to TRBJ2-1, with 10 positions matching TRBD2. The J segment lost 4 bases and the V segment lost 2 bases, leaving 2 bases of the junction unmatched. Per the germline V gene, CDR1 is SNHLY and CDR2 is FYNNEI. This CDR3 has 15 amino acids. The full variable domain, in which reference TRBV2 and TRBJ2-1 provide the parts outside the CDR3, is EPEVTQTPSHQVTQMGQEVILRCVPISNHLYFYWYRQILGQKVEFLVSFYNNEISEKSEIFDDQFSVERPDGSNFTLKIRSTKLEDSAMYFCASSEQRGGYNEQFFGPGTRLTVL.

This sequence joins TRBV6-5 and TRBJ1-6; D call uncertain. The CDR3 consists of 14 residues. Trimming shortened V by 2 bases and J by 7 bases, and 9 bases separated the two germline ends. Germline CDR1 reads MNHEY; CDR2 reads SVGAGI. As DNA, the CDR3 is TGTGCCAGCAGTTACGGGGTTGGGAATTCACCCCTCCACTTT. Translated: CASSYGVGNSPLHF.